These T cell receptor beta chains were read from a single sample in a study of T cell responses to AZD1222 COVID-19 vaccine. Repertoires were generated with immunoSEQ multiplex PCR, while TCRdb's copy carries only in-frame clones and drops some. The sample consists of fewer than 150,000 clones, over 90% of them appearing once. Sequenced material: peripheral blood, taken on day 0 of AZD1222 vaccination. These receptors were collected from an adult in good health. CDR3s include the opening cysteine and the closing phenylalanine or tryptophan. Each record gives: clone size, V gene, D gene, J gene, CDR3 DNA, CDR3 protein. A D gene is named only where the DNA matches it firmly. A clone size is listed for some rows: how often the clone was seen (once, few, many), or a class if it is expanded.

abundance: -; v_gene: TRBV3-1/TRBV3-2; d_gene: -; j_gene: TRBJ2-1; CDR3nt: TGTGCCAGCAGCCAAGGGTGGCAGGGGAGTATGCGGGAGCAGTTCTTC; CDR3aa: CASSQGWQGSMREQFF
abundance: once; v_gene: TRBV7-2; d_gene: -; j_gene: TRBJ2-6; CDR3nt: TGTGCCAGCAGCTCCGAGAATACCGGGGCCAACGTCCTGACTTTC; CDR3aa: CASSSENTGANVLTF
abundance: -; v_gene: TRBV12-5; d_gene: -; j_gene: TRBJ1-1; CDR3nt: TGTGCTAGTGGTTTGGGGACCATCACTGAAGCTTTCTTT; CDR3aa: CASGLGTITEAFF
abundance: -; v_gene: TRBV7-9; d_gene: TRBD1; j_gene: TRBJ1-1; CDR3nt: TGTGCCAGCAGCGTAGACAGGGGGGCTGAAGCTTTCTTT; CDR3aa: CASSVDRGAEAFF
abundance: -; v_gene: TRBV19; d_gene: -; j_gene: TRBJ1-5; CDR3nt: TGTGCCAGTAACGGAGGGAGGGGCGGTCAGCCCCAGCATTTT; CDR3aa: CASNGGRGGQPQHF
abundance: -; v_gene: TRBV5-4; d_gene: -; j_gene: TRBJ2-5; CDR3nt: TGTGCCAGCAGCCCCCAAGCGGGCTCCCAAGAGACCCAGTACTTC; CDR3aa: CASSPQAGSQETQYF
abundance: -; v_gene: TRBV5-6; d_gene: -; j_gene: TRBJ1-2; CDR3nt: TGTGCCAGCAGCTTGGGAGGGGTTCATGGCTACACCTTC; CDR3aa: CASSLGGVHGYTF
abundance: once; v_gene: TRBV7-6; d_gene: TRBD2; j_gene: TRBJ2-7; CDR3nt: TGTGCCAGCAGCCCCTTAGCGGGGGGTCTCTCCTACGAGCAGTACTTC; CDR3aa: CASSPLAGGLSYEQYF
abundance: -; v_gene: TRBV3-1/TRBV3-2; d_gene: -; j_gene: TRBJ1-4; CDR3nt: TGTGCCAGCAGCCAATATACGGAAGAAAAACTGTTTTTT; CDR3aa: CASSQYTEEKLFF
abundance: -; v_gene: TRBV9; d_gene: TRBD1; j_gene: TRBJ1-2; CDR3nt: TGTGCCAGCAGCGTAGCGTTAACAGGGGGCACTGGATATGGCTACACCTTC; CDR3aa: CASSVALTGGTGYGYTF
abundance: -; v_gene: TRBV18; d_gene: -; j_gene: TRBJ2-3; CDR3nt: TGTGCCAGCTCAAAGGGAACAGATACGCAGTATTTT; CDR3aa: CASSKGTDTQYF